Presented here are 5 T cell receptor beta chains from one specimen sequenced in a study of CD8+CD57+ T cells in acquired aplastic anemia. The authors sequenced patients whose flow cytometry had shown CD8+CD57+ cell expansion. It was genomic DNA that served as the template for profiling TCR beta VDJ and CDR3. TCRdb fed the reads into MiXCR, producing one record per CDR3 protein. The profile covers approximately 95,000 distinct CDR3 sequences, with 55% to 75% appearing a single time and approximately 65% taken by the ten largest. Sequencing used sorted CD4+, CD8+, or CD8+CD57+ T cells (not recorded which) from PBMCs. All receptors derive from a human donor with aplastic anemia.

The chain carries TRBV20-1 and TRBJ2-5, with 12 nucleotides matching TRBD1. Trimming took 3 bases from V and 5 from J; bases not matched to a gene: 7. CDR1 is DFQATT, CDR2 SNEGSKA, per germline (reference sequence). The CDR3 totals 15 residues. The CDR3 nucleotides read TGCAGTGCTAGCTCGGGACAGGGGGCCCTTGAGACCCAGTACTTC. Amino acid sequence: CSASSGQGALETQYF.

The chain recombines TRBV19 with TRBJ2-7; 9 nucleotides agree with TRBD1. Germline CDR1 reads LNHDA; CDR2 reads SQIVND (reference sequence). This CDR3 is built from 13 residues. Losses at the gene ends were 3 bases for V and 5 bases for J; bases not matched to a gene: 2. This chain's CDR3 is CASSITGGNEQYF. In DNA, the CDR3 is TGTGCCAGTAGTATTACAGGGGGCAACGAGCAGTACTTC.

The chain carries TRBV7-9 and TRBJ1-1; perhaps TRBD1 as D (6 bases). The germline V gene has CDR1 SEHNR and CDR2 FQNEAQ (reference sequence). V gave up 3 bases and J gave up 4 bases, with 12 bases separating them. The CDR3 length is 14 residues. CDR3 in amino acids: CASSLTQGSTEAFF. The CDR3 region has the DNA TGTGCCAGCAGCTTGACTCAGGGGAGCACTGAAGCTTTCTTT.

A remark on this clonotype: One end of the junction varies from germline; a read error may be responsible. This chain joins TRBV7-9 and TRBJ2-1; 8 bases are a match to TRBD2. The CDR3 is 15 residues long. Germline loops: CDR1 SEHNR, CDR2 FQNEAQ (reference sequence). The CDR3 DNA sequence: TGTGCCAGCAGCGGCATTTCGGGGGGGTACAATGAGCAGTTCTTT. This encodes CASSGISGGYNEQFF.

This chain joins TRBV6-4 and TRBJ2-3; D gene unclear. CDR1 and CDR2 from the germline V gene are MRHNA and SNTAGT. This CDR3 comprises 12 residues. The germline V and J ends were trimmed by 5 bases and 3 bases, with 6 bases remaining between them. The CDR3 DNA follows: TGTGCCAGCAGTCACGGTACAGATACGCAGTATTTT. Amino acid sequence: CASSHGTDTQYF.